Shown below are 6 T cell receptor beta chains from a single sample sequenced in a study of blood T cell repertoires in COVID-19. Repertoires were generated with immunoSEQ multiplex PCR, while TCRdb's copy carries only in-frame clones and drops some. The data hold around 100,000 clones, with approximately 85% observed a single time. Material: peripheral blood. The receptors come from a man between 65 and 80 years old with acute or convalescent COVID-19.

The gene calls are TRBV5-1 and TRBJ2-7, with D maybe TRBD2 (5 bases). Trimming cost V 2 bases and J 3 bases, with 21 bases left between them. Germline CDR1 reads SGHRS; CDR2 reads YFSETQ. The CDR3 extends over 17 amino acids. This CDR3 reads CASSLQPVAIEHYEQYF. CDR3 bases: TGCGCCAGCAGCTTACAACCGGTAGCGATAGAGCACTACGAGCAGTACTTC.

J is TRBJ1-5 and V is TRBV30; TRBD1 matches at 7 bases. Germline CDR1 is GTSNPN and CDR2 is SVGIG (reference sequence). After removal of 2 bases from V and 0 bases from J, the junction contained 4 bases not matched to a gene. The CDR3 runs to 15 residues. CDR3 residues: CAWSTTGASNQPQHF. CDR3 DNA: TGTGCCTGGAGTACCACAGGGGCTAGCAATCAGCCCCAGCATTTT.

The V and J genes are TRBV28 and TRBJ1-5; 9 bases are shared with TRBD1. CDR1 and CDR2 (germline): MDHEN, SYDVKM. The CDR3 contains 15 residues. Unmatched junction bases numbered 7, after V lost 4 bases and J lost 6 bases. The CDR3 spells CASSSPTGGGQPQHF. The DNA of the CDR3 is TGTGCCAGCAGTTCCCCAACAGGGGGCGGTCAGCCCCAGCATTTT.

This clone occurred once. This chain connects TRBV30 to TRBJ2-3; TRBD1 aligns across 8 bases. Per germline, CDR1 GTSNPN and CDR2 SVGIG (reference sequence). CDR3 length equals 13 residues. The DNA of the CDR3 is TGTGCGTTCGGACAGGGCAACACAGATACGCAGTATTTT. Its protein product is CAFGQGNTDTQYF.

The chain employs TRBV28 and TRBJ1-2; tentatively, D is TRBD1 (5 bases). The CDR3 runs 15 residues. Trimming removed 2 bases at V and 6 bases at J, with 16 bases between. Germline assignment: CDR1 MDHEN and CDR2 SYDVKM. CDR3 amino acids: CASSLVRLGLDGYTF. In DNA form, the CDR3 reads TGTGCCAGCAGTTTAGTGAGGTTGGGACTGGATGGCTACACCTTC.

V and J are TRBV19 and TRBJ2-7; the D gene is possibly TRBD1 (6 bases). This CDR3 contains 14 residues. Trimming shortened V by 1 base and J by 6 bases, and 13 bases separated the two germline ends. Germline V lookup: CDR1 LNHDA, CDR2 SQIVND (reference sequence). The CDR3: CASSIGLQGSEQYF. CDR3 DNA sequence: TGTGCCAGTAGTATAGGACTACAGGGCTCCGAGCAGTACTTC.